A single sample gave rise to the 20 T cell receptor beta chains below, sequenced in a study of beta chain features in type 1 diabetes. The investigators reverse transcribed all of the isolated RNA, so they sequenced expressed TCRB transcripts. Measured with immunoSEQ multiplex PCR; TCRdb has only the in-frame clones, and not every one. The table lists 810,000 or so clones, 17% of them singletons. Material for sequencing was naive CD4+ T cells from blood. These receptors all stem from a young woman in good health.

CDR3 in DNA: TGTGCCAGCAGCTTAGGACAGGGCTCCACCGGGGAGCTGTTTTTT. It is translated as CASSLGQGSTGELFF. The chain couples TRBV7-9 to TRBJ2-2; 7 bases match TRBD1. The CDR3 loop spans 15 amino acids. The germline V gene has CDR1 SEHNR and CDR2 FQNEAQ (reference sequence). The J segment lost 4 bases and the V segment lost 1 base, leaving 3 bases of the junction unmatched.

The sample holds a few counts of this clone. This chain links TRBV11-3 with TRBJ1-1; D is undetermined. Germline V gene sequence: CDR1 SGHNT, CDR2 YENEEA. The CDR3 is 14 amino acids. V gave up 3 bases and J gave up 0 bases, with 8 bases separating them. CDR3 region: CASSLDGVNTEAFF. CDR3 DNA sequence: TGTGCCAGCAGCTTGGACGGAGTGAACACTGAAGCTTTCTTT.

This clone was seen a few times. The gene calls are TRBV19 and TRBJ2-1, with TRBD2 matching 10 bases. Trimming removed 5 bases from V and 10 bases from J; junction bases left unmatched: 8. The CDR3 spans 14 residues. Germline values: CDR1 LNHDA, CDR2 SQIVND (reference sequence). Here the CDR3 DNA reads TGTGCCAGTAGTCGGCTAGCGGGAGTTGGGGAGCAGTTCTTC. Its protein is CASSRLAGVGEQFF.

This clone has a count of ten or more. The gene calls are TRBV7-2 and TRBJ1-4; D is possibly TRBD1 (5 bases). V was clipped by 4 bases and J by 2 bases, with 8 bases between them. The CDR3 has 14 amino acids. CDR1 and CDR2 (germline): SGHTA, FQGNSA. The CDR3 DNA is TGTGCCAGCAGCTCAGGGTTGACTAATGAAAAACTGTTTTTT. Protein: CASSSGLTNEKLFF.

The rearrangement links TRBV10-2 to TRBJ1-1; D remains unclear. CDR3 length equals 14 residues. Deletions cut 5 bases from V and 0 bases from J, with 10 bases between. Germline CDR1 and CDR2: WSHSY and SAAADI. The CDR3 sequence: CASSRHKMNTEAFF. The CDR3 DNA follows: TGCGCCAGCAGTCGACACAAAATGAACACTGAAGCTTTCTTT.

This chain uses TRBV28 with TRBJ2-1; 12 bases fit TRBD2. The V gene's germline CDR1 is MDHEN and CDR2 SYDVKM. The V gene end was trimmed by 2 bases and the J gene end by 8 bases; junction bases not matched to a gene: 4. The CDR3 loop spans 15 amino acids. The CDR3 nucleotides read TGTGCCAGCAGTTTAAGGCTAGCGGGAGGGGATGAGCAGTTCTTC. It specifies CASSLRLAGGDEQFF.

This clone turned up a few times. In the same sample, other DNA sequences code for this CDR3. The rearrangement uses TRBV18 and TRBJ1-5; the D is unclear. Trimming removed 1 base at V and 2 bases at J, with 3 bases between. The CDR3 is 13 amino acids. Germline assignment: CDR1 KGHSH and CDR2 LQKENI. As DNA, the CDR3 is TGTGCCAGCTCACCACGGGGCAATCAGCCCCAGCATTTT. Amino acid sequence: CASSPRGNQPQHF. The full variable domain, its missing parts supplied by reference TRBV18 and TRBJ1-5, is NAGVMQNPRHLVRRRGQEARLRCSPMKGHSHVYWYRQLPEEGLKFMVYLQKENIIDESGMPKERFSAEFPKEGPSILRIQQVVRGDSAAYFCASSPRGNQPQHFGDGTRLSIL.

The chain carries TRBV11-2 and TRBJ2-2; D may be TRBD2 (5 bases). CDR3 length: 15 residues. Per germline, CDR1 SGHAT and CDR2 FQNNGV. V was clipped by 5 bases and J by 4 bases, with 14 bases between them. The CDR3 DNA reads TGTGCCAGCAGCATGACTATTCACGGCACCGGGGAGCTGTTTTTT. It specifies CASSMTIHGTGELFF.

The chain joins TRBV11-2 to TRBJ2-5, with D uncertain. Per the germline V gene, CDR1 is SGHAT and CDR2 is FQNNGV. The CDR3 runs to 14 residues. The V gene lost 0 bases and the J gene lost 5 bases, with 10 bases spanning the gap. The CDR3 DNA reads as TGTGCCAGCAGCTTAGACTTTGTTCAGGAGACCCAGTACTTC. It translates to CASSLDFVQETQYF. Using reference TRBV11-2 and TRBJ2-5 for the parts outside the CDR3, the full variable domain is EAGVAQSPRYKIIEKRQSVAFWCNPISGHATLYWYQQILGQGPKLLIQFQNNGVVDDSQLPKDRFSAERLKGVDSTLKIQPAKLEDSAVYLCASSLDFVQETQYFGPGTRLLVL.

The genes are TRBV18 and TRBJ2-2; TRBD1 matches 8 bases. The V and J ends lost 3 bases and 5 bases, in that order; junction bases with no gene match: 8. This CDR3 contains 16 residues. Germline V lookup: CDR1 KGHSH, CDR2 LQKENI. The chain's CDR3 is CASSPAGTGDTGELFF. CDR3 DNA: TGTGCCAGCTCACCCGCGGGGACAGGAGATACCGGGGAGCTGTTTTTT.

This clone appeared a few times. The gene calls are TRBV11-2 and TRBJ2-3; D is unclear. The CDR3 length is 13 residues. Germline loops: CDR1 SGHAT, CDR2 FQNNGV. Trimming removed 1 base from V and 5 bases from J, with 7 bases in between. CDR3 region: CASSLATRDTQYF. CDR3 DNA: TGTGCCAGCAGCTTAGCCACGCGAGATACGCAGTATTTT.

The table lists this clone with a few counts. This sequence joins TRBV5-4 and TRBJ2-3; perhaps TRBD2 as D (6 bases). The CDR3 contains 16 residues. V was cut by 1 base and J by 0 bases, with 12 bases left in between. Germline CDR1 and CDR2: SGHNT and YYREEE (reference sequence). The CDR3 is CASSLTIAASTDTQYF. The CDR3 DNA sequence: TGTGCCAGCAGCTTGACTATAGCGGCGAGCACAGATACGCAGTATTTT.

CDR3 sequence: CASSPGLAGTYEQYF. DNA for the CDR3: TGTGCCAGCAGCCCGGGACTAGCTGGAACCTACGAGCAGTACTTC. The chain couples TRBV7-2 to TRBJ2-7; 9 bases are shared with TRBD2. Per the germline V gene, CDR1 is SGHTA and CDR2 is FQGNSA. The CDR3 length is 15 residues. V was clipped by 5 bases and J by 2 bases; unmatched bases: 7. The whole variable domain, remainder taken from reference TRBV7-2 and TRBJ2-7, is GAGVSQSPSNKVTEKGKDVELRCDPISGHTALYWYRQSLGQGLEFLIYFQGNSAPDKSGLPSDRFSAERTGGSVSTLTIQRTQQEDSAVYLCASSPGLAGTYEQYFGPGTRLTVT.

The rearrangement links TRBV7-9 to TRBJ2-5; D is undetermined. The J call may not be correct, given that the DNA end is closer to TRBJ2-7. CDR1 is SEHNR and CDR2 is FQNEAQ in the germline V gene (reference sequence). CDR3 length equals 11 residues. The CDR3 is CASSLANEQYF. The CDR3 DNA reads TGTGCCAGCAGCTTAGCTAACGAGCAGTACTTC.

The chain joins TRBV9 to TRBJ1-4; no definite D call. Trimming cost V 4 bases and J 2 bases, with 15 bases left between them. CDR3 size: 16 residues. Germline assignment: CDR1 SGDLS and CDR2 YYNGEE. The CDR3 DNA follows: TGTGCCAGCAGCTTCGGACTCTCGACTACTAATGAAAAACTGTTTTTT. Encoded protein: CASSFGLSTTNEKLFF.

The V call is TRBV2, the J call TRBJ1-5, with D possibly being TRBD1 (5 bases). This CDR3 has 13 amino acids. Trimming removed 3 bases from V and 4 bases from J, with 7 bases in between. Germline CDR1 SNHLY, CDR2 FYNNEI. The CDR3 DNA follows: TGTGCCAGCAGTGAGGGGACGAATCAGCCCCAGCATTTT. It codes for CASSEGTNQPQHF.

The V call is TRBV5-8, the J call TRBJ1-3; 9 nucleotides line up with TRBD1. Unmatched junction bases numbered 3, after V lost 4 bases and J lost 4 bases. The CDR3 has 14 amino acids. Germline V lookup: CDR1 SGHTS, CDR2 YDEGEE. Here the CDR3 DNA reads TGTGCCAGCAGCCGTACAGGGGGCGGAAACACCATATATTTT. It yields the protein CASSRTGGGNTIYF.

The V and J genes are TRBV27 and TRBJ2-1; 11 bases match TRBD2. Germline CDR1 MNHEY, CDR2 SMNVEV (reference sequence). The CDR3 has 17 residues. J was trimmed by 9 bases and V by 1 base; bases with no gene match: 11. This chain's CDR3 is CASSLWPKTSGTVEQFF. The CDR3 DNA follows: TGTGCCAGCAGTTTATGGCCCAAGACTAGCGGGACGGTTGAGCAGTTCTTC.

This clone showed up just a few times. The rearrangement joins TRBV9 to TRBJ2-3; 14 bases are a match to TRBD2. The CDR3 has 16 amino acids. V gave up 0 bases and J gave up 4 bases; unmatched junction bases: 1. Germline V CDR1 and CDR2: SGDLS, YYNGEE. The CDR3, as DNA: TGTGCCAGCAGCGTAGGGGGACTAGCGGGAGCAGATACGCAGTATTTT. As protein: CASSVGGLAGADTQYF.

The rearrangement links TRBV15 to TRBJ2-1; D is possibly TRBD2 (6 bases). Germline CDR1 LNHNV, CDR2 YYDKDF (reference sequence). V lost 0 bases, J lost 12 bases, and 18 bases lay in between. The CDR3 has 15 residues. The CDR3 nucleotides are TGTGCCACCAGCAGAGAGCCAGCGGGTGACGGCACGCAGTTCTTC. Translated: CATSREPAGDGTQFF.